This T cell receptor beta chain was observed in a study of post-analysis software for immune sequencing data. Study-wide points: In patients, about five TRBV segments were more frequent than in controls, with TRBV5-6, TRBV5-1 and TRBV20-1 among them.

Concerning this clonotype itself: The antigen remains unidentified.

The V gene lost 4 bases and the J gene lost 1 base, with 12 bases spanning the gap. CDR3 length: 15 residues. Germline V gene lookup returns CDR1 SGHRS and CDR2 YFSETQ. The TCR beta cDNA libraries carried unique molecular identifiers. The T cell input of about 0.95 to 11 million gave about half a million cDNA molecules. MiXCR, run by TCRdb on the PCR reads, gives a single entry per CDR3 protein. The repertoire consists of hundreds of thousands of distinct CDR3 sequences, with 36% occurring once and the leading ten covering more than 4%. Sequencing was performed on blood. V and J are TRBV5-1 and TRBJ2-1; possibly TRBD1 for D (5 bases). The TCR was taken from a girl aged 10-17 years with multiple sclerosis. CDR3 DNA: TGCGCCAGCAGCCCCTCAGGGCGATCCTACAATGAGCAGTTCTTC. This sequence encodes CASSPSGRSYNEQFF.